This TCR beta chain is drawn from a study of control samples from healthy donors and cancer patients. Generated by immunoSEQ multiplex PCR, the TCRdb table keeps only in-frame clones and is missing some. The sample has around 120,000 clones, about nine tenths seen once; the top ten hold more than 6.5%. Sequenced material: blood. The receptor comes from a middle-aged man in good health.

CDR3 DNA sequence: TGTGCCAGCAGCGCCGACAGGGCGAACACTGAAGCTTTCTTT. It encodes CASSADRANTEAFF. The V and J genes are TRBV7-2 and TRBJ1-1, with 7 bases that match TRBD1. Trimming cost V 5 bases and J 1 base; bases outside gene matches: 4. Germline V lookup: CDR1 SGHTA, CDR2 FQGNSA. The CDR3 has 14 residues.